Below are 28 T cell receptor beta chains sequenced from a single sample in a study of blood T cell repertoires in COVID-19 (dated by TCRdb to about 2020). Libraries came from the immunoSEQ multiplex PCR assay. TCRdb stores this immuneACCESS table with in-frame sequences only. Part of the clones is absent; in the studies checked, under half of the shortfall reflects unresolved V genes, and no reason is known for the rest. For this sample the table gives 450,000 to 600,000 clones, of which about nine tenths were detected only once. The ten biggest clones cover roughly 0.7% of the sample. The sample comprised PBMCs or T cells enriched from blood (not recorded which). These receptors came from a woman under 30 who had recovered from COVID-19.

This rearrangement joins TRBV4-1 to TRBJ1-2; D may be TRBD1 (6 bases). V was trimmed by 1 base and J by 4 bases, leaving 25 bases between them. Germline-derived CDR1 and CDR2 are MGHRA and YSYEKL. CDR3 length: 19 residues. The CDR3 nucleotides read TGCGCCAGCAGCCAAGGGATAATCACAGGGAGATACAGACTCTATGGCTACACCTTC. It yields the protein CASSQGIITGRYRLYGYTF.

J is TRBJ2-1 and V is TRBV6-5; 7 nucleotides line up with TRBD1. The germline V gene encodes CDR1 MNHEY and CDR2 SVGAGI. The CDR3 is 14 residues long. Germline trimming cut 8 bases from V and 2 bases from J; bases unmatched to any gene: 6. CDR3 sequence reads: CASGRDSAYNEQFF. The CDR3 DNA is TGTGCCAGCGGACGGGACAGCGCCTACAATGAGCAGTTCTTC.

The chain joins TRBV5-8 to TRBJ1-1, with D possibly being TRBD1 (5 bases). This CDR3 is built from 13 residues. The germline V gene has CDR1 SGHTS and CDR2 YDEGEE. V was shortened by 4 bases and J by 1 base, with 8 bases between the two germline ends. The DNA for the CDR3 is TGTGCCAGCAGCCGCCAGGGGAACACTGAAGCTTTCTTT. It codes for CASSRQGNTEAFF.

The chain combines TRBV7-3 with TRBJ1-1, with a tentative D call TRBD1 (5 bases). CDR1 is SGHTA, CDR2 FQGTGA, per germline. Trimming removed 5 bases from V and 5 bases from J, with 24 bases in between. The CDR3 loop spans 17 amino acids. For the CDR3, the DNA is TGTGCCAGCAGCCCCCCCGCCCGGGGGGGGAGGTGGACTGAAGCTTTCTTT. It translates to CASSPPARGGRWTEAFF.

This sequence joins TRBV21-1 and TRBJ1-2. TRBV21-1 is a listed pseudogene. CDR3 length equals 13 residues. DNA for the CDR3: TGTGCCAGCGATCGGACTGGGGGGGGAGGCTACACCTTC. Residues: CASDRTGGGGYTF.

This clone occurred a few times. This chain links TRBV12-3 or TRBV12-4 with TRBJ1-2; D is perhaps TRBD1 (6 bases). CDR3 length: 13 residues. Trimming took 6 bases from V and 4 from J, leaving 12 bases between them. CDR3 amino acids: CASSPGDTYGYTF. Written as DNA, the CDR3 is TGTGCCAGCAGCCCTGGGGACACCTATGGCTACACCTTC.

This clone was seen a single time. The rearrangement uses TRBV2 and TRBJ2-1; D remains unclear. Trimming shortened V by 4 bases and J by 3 bases, and 10 bases separated the two germline ends. Germline V gene sequence: CDR1 SNHLY, CDR2 FYNNEI. The CDR3 extends over 14 amino acids. The CDR3 bases are TGTGCCAGCAGTGCGAGGCAGCTCTACAATGAGCAGTTCTTC. Encoded protein: CASSARQLYNEQFF.

In this sample, this clone turned up a few times. This chain links TRBV24-1 with TRBJ1-1; D is perhaps TRBD1 (5 bases). V lost 0 bases, J lost 5 bases, and 12 bases lay in between. Germline V gene data show CDR1 as KGHDR and CDR2 as SFDVKD. This CDR3 is built from 15 residues. CDR3 residues: CATSDLGWGETEAFF. DNA of the CDR3: TGTGCCACCAGTGATTTGGGGTGGGGGGAGACTGAAGCTTTCTTT.

V is TRBV24-1 and J is TRBJ1-1, with TRBD1 matching over 8 bases. CDR1 is KGHDR, CDR2 SFDVKD, per germline. The CDR3 is 15 residues long. With 8 bases clipped from V and 1 base from J, the junction kept 8 bases outside the gene matches. The CDR3 spells CATTSSGTGNTEAFF. CDR3 DNA: TGTGCCACCACGAGCTCCGGGACAGGGAACACTGAAGCTTTCTTT.

The chain employs TRBV27 and TRBJ2-1, with TRBD2 as a possible D gene (6 bases). V was shortened by 5 bases and J by 14 bases, with 16 bases between the two germline ends. The CDR3 is 12 residues long. Germline V lookup: CDR1 MNHEY, CDR2 SMNVEV (reference sequence). CDR3 nucleotide sequence: TGTGCCAGCAGTGAAATTGGAGGGGAAGAGTTCTTC. This encodes CASSEIGGEEFF.

This chain joins TRBV10-3 and TRBJ2-3; the match to TRBD1 covers 10 bases. The germline CDR1 and CDR2 sequences are ENHRY and SYGVKD. The CDR3 length is 15 residues. J was trimmed by 6 bases and V by 1 base; bases with no gene match: 4. CDR3 sequence reads: CAISEWDRGRDTQYF. DNA for the CDR3: TGTGCCATCAGTGAGTGGGACAGGGGAAGGGATACGCAGTATTTT.

The rearrangement joins TRBV5-1 to TRBJ1-1, with TRBD1 as a possible D gene (6 bases). Deletions cut 2 bases from V and 1 base from J, with 12 bases between. Germline V lookup: CDR1 SGHRS, CDR2 YFSETQ. This CDR3 region has 15 residues. The DNA for the CDR3 is TGCGCCAGCAGCTTATCCCCGACAGGGAACACTGAAGCTTTCTTT. Its protein is CASSLSPTGNTEAFF.

The chain has TRBV19 and TRBJ2-7; 11 bases align to TRBD1. V gave up 9 bases and J gave up 7 bases; unmatched junction bases: 14. This CDR3 is 15 amino acids long. CDR1 and CDR2 (germline): LNHDA, SQIVND (reference sequence). The CDR3 sequence: CARASGTGGIREQYF. CDR3 coding DNA: TGTGCCAGAGCCTCCGGGACAGGGGGAATTAGGGAGCAGTACTTC.

V usage is TRBV10-1 and J usage is TRBJ1-5; no reliable D call. The germline gives CDR1 WNHNN, CDR2 SYGVQD (reference sequence). V was cut by 4 bases and J by 0 bases, with 4 bases left in between. The CDR3 runs to 13 residues. The CDR3 region is CASSAGSNQPQHF. The CDR3 DNA reads as TGCGCCAGCAGTGCGGGTAGCAATCAGCCCCAGCATTTT.

In regard to this clone: The same CDR3 arises from other DNA sequences in this sample as well. The chain combines TRBV30 with TRBJ2-5, with 9 bases fitting TRBD2. The V gene end was trimmed by 3 bases and the J gene end by 5 bases; junction bases not matched to a gene: 7. CDR3 length equals 14 residues. Germline CDR1 is GTSNPN and CDR2 is SVGIG (reference sequence). This CDR3 reads CAWRTAGGRETQYF. The CDR3 DNA reads TGTGCCTGGAGAACGGCGGGGGGGCGGGAGACCCAGTACTTC.

There are a few counts of this clone. The genes are TRBV5-4 and TRBJ2-7; TRBD1 aligns across 11 bases. The V and J ends lost 4 bases and 0 bases, in that order; junction bases with no gene match: 6. This CDR3 spans 16 amino acids. The germline V gene has CDR1 SGHNT and CDR2 YYREEE (reference sequence). The CDR3 is CASSREGTGGSYEQYF. CDR3 nucleotide sequence: TGTGCCAGCAGCCGTGAAGGGACAGGGGGCTCCTACGAGCAGTACTTC.

The chain carries TRBV5-1 and TRBJ2-3; no definite D call. V gave up 1 base and J gave up 0 bases, with 6 bases separating them. The CDR3 totals 14 residues. Per germline, CDR1 SGHRS and CDR2 YFSETQ. The CDR3 coding sequence is TGCGCCAGCAGCTTGTTCGAGAGCACAGATACGCAGTATTTT. Its translation is CASSLFESTDTQYF.

The chain uses TRBV3-1 (or the pseudogene TRBV3-2) and TRBJ1-1; TRBD1 aligns across 7 bases. Germline CDR1 is LGHDT and CDR2 is YNNKEL (reference sequence). This CDR3 is built from 16 residues. J lost 5 bases, V lost 1 base, and 10 bases had no gene match. The CDR3 nucleotides read TGTGCCAGCAGCCAAGTTGGAGGGGGCGCCCGGACTGAAGCTTTCTTT. It encodes CASSQVGGGARTEAFF.

The CDR3 loop is CASSYSQGMTEAFF. The CDR3 DNA reads TGTGCCAGCAGTTACTCGCAGGGAATGACTGAAGCTTTCTTT. The chain couples TRBV6-5 to TRBJ1-1; TRBD1 is a possible D gene (5 bases). V was trimmed by 0 bases and J by 5 bases, leaving 10 bases between them. Germline loops: CDR1 MNHEY, CDR2 SVGAGI. The CDR3 contains 14 residues.

The chain has TRBV11-2 and TRBJ1-2; D is unresolved. V was clipped by 2 bases and J by 2 bases, with 9 bases between them. Germline V gene lookup returns CDR1 SGHAT and CDR2 FQNNGV. The CDR3 covers 14 residues. The CDR3 loop is CASSLSRGNYGYTF. The DNA of the CDR3 is TGTGCCAGCAGCTTATCTAGAGGGAACTATGGCTACACCTTC.

CDR3 sequence (DNA): TGTGCCAGCAGCGTAGGGCACGGGGGTCCCGACGAGCAGTACTTC. Protein sequence: CASSVGHGGPDEQYF. The chain carries TRBV7-3 and TRBJ2-7; D is possibly TRBD2 (6 bases). V gave up 5 bases and J gave up 5 bases, with 19 bases separating them. Germline lookup yields CDR1 SGHTA and CDR2 FQGTGA. This CDR3 has 15 amino acids.

Written as DNA, the CDR3 is TGTGCCAGCAGTGAAGAACAGGGCTATGGCTACACCTTC. Translation gives CASSEEQGYGYTF. The chain employs TRBV2 and TRBJ1-2; tentative D call: TRBD1 (6 bases). Trimming removed 1 base at V and 4 bases at J, with 7 bases between. Germline CDR1 reads SNHLY; CDR2 reads FYNNEI. The CDR3 is 13 residues long.

As for this clone: The sample has other DNA sequences that encode this CDR3 too. This sequence joins TRBV28 and TRBJ2-1; a weak D match, TRBD2 (6 bases). The CDR3 totals 12 residues. The germline CDR1 and CDR2 sequences are MDHEN and SYDVKM. V lost 2 bases, J lost 10 bases, and 9 bases lay in between. CDR3 coding DNA: TGTGCCAGCAGTTTACAAGGGAGGGAGCAGTTCTTC. It codes for CASSLQGREQFF.

The chain joins TRBV7-8 to TRBJ1-5, with 8 bases matching TRBD1. The V gene's germline CDR1 is SGHVS and CDR2 FQNEAQ. The CDR3 has 18 amino acids. The ends lost 4 bases at V and 0 bases at J; junction bases unmatched: 11. CDR3 amino acids: CASSSKLDRGHSNQPQHF. The CDR3 DNA sequence: TGTGCCAGCAGCTCGAAGCTAGACAGGGGCCATAGCAATCAGCCCCAGCATTTT.

The V and J genes are TRBV25-1 and TRBJ2-5; a possible D gene is TRBD2 (5 bases). V lost 6 bases and J lost 5, with 13 bases in between. The CDR3 contains 13 residues. Germline CDR1 is MGHDK and CDR2 is SYGVNS. For the CDR3, the DNA is TGTGCCAGCAGGCCGACTACTTCTGAGACCCAGTACTTC. This translates into CASRPTTSETQYF.

This sequence joins TRBV27 and TRBJ2-1; 7 nucleotides agree with TRBD2. The germline V gene has CDR1 MNHEY and CDR2 SMNVEV (reference sequence). The J segment lost 3 bases and the V segment lost 6 bases, leaving 11 bases of the junction unmatched. The CDR3 has 16 amino acids. The CDR3 coding sequence is TGTGCCAGCAGCCCACTCCTAGCGGCGCACTACAATGAGCAGTTCTTC. Translated: CASSPLLAAHYNEQFF.

The rearrangement uses TRBV30 and TRBJ1-1, with a possible D match to TRBD1 (6 bases). V dropped 7 bases and J dropped 0 bases, with 9 bases sitting between them. Germline CDR1 and CDR2: GTSNPN and SVGIG (reference sequence). This CDR3 is 12 amino acids long. The CDR3: CAYRTVNTEAFF. Here the CDR3 DNA reads TGTGCCTACCGGACAGTGAACACTGAAGCTTTCTTT.

The V call is TRBV6-1, the J call TRBJ1-2; 8 bases align to TRBD1. The CDR3 has 13 amino acids. The ends lost 3 bases at V and 8 bases at J; junction bases unmatched: 5. Looked up from germline, CDR1 is MNHNS and CDR2 is SASEGT. Here the CDR3 reads CASSDRTGGGYTF. CDR3 DNA sequence: TGTGCCAGCAGTGATCGAACAGGGGGGGGCTACACCTTC.